A selection of T cell receptor beta chains follows, all from one sample in a study of T cell repertoires in cytomegalovirus infection. Using its own MiXCR run on the reads, TCRdb lists one record per CDR3 protein. The repertoire has 450,000 to 600,000 distinct CDR3 sequences, roughly 10% of them found once; the top ten carry 10% to 13%. What was sequenced was PBMCs. The receptors derive from a human donor in good health (CMV status not recorded). Some clones in this sample may be carry-over from other donors' samples. Each CDR3 is given with its conserved first and last residue. Each record gives: D gene, J gene, V gene, clone size, CDR3 protein, CDR3 DNA. A D gene is named only where the DNA matches it firmly. Clone size is stated in some rows and not others, as once, few, many or a class when expanded.

NA TRBJ1-4 TRBV4-1 many CASSPLGGSVNEKLFF TGCGCCAGCAGTCCACTGGGAGGGTCAGTGAATGAAAAACTGTTTTTT
TRBD2 TRBJ2-1 TRBV28 few CASSSAGLNEQFF TGTGCCAGCAGTTCAGCGGGGCTCAATGAGCAGTTCTTC
NA TRBJ2-2 TRBV24-1 few CATSDLMVSSSANTGELFF TGTGCCACCAGTGATTTGATGGTGTCGAGTTCGGCGAACACCGGGGAGCTGTTTTTT
NA TRBJ1-5 TRBV10-3 many CAISEPDQPQHF TGTGCCATCAGTGAACCCGATCAGCCCCAGCATTTT
NA TRBJ1-2 TRBV7-3 many CASSPGSFNGYTF TGTGCCAGCAGCCCAGGGTCCTTTAATGGCTACACCTTC
TRBD2 TRBJ2-7 TRBV14 few CASSQETSGRFYEQYF TGTGCCAGCAGCCAAGAGACTAGCGGGAGGTTTTACGAGCAGTACTTC
TRBD2 TRBJ2-3 TRBV29-1 many CSVPSSGGTDTQYF TGCAGCGTGCCGAGTAGCGGGGGTACAGATACGCAGTATTTT
NA TRBJ2-5 TRBV3-1 few CASSRTEGVKTQYF TGTGCCAGCAGCCGGACAGAAGGTGTAAAGACCCAGTACTTC
NA TRBJ1-2 TRBV20-1 few CSALDSRGAPF TGCAGTGCTCTAGACAGCCGCGGAGCCCCCTTC
NA TRBJ2-5 TRBV2 NA CASRGVGETQYF TGTGCCAGCAGAGGAGTAGGAGAGACCCAGTACTTC
TRBD2 TRBJ2-2 TRBV7-2 many CASSELAGGFTGELFF TGTGCCAGCAGCGAACTAGCGGGGGGTTTCACCGGGGAGCTGTTTTTT
TRBD1 TRBJ1-2 TRBV20-1 few CSVPDRNGYTF TGCAGTGTCCCGGACAGGAATGGCTACACCTTC
NA TRBJ2-5 TRBV12-5 many CASGSSGEETQYF TGTGCTAGTGGTTCCTCGGGGGAAGAGACCCAGTACTTC
TRBD1 TRBJ2-7 TRBV7-6 many CASSSNRGRFEQYF TGTGCCAGCAGTTCGAACAGGGGGCGCTTCGAGCAGTACTTC
NA TRBJ2-7 TRBV20-1 many CSARVFRESYEQYF TGCAGTGCTAGAGTTTTTCGGGAGAGCTACGAGCAGTACTTC
NA TRBJ2-5 TRBV9 few CASSVASEAGETQYF TGTGCCAGCAGCGTAGCTTCTGAGGCAGGAGAGACCCAGTACTTC
NA TRBJ1-5 TRBV9 many CASSVTDSNQPQHF TGTGCCAGCAGCGTAACAGACAGCAATCAGCCCCAGCATTTT
NA TRBJ1-3 TRBV6-5 many CASSSWSSGNTIYF TGTGCCAGCAGTTCATGGTCCTCTGGAAACACCATATATTTT
NA TRBJ1-1 TRBV9 NA CASRGFESGTEAFF TGTGCCAGCAGGGGGTTTGAGAGTGGGACTGAAGCTTTCTTT
TRBD1 TRBJ2-7 TRBV6-1 many CASSERDRDWKYF TGTGCCAGCAGTGAAAGAGACAGGGATTGGAAGTACTTC
NA TRBJ1-2 TRBV28 NA CASREPRGWRYTF TGTGCCAGCAGGGAGCCGAGGGGCTGGCGCTACACCTTC
NA TRBJ2-3 TRBV7-3 many CASTTGAGADTQYF TGTGCCAGCACCACGGGGGCGGGGGCAGATACGCAGTATTTT
NA TRBJ2-1 TRBV7-2 many CASSLTSSSYNEQFF TGTGCCAGCAGCTTAACCAGCAGCTCCTACAATGAGCAGTTCTTC
NA TRBJ2-1 TRBV28 NA CASSLRRCRGELSYNEQFF TGTGCCAGCAGTTTACGTCGGTGTAGAGGGGAGCTCTCCTACAATGAGCAGTTCTTC
NA TRBJ2-7 TRBV19 NA CATSRRIVGPYEQYF TGTGCCACCTCAAGGAGGATCGTGGGTCCCTACGAGCAGTACTTC
NA TRBJ2-1 TRBV19 few CASSPPEGSYNEQFF TGTGCCAGTAGCCCCCCGGAGGGCAGCTACAATGAGCAGTTCTTC
NA TRBJ2-1 TRBV19 many CASSINRNEQFF TGTGCCAGTAGTATCAATCGTAATGAGCAGTTCTTC
TRBD1 TRBJ2-2 TRBV2 many CASSELAGGVGELFF TGTGCCAGCAGTGAGCTGGCAGGGGGCGTCGGGGAGCTGTTTTTT
NA TRBJ2-3 TRBV7-3 many CASSLTGGVLDTQYF TGTGCCAGCAGCTTAACCGGCGGGGTGTTAGATACGCAGTATTTT
NA TRBJ1-5 TRBV28 NA CASSFFPQGYNSNQPQHF TGTGCCAGCAGTTTTTTCCCCCAGGGATACAATAGCAATCAGCCCCAGCATTTT
TRBD1 TRBJ2-2 TRBV7-2 many CASSLDRGSSAGELFF TGTGCCAGCAGCCTAGACAGGGGAAGTAGCGCCGGGGAGCTGTTTTTT
TRBD2 TRBJ2-1 TRBV5-1 NA CASKVLAGGTYNEQFF TGCGCCAGCAAGGTACTAGCGGGAGGAACCTACAATGAGCAGTTCTTC